The clone carrying this T cell receptor beta chain has just a few counts. The sample is drawn from a study of molecular identifiers for immune sequencing clone quantification. Naive CD8 T cells were picked out by sorting for CD8+CD4-CCR7+CD45RA+. CDR1 MNHEY and CDR2 SMNVEV come from the germline V gene (reference sequence). The CDR3 spans 15 residues. V was pared by 4 bases and J by 5 bases, with 15 bases between. TCRdb reanalysed the PCR reads using MiXCR and keeps one entry per CDR3 protein. The sample yields about 630,000 distinct CDR3 sequences, roughly 23% seen once. This TCR was sampled from a human donor in good health. Some libraries in this study had Jurkat cell RNA spiked in. Sequenced material: naive CD8+ T cells from blood, with Jurkat cell RNA spiked in. As to subset: FACS-sorted CD8+CD4-CCR7+CD45RA+ naive T cells. The V and J genes are TRBV27 and TRBJ1-5; D gene unclear. CDR3 in amino acids: CASSSIQAGDQPQHF. The CDR3 nucleotides read TGTGCCAGCAGTTCGATCCAGGCCGGGGATCAGCCCCAGCATTTT.